A selection of T cell receptor beta chains follows, all from one sample in a study of T-cell memory formation after mild COVID-19. TCRdb reanalysed the 5' RACE reads using MiXCR and keeps one entry per CDR3 protein. The sample lists more than 400,000 distinct CDR3 sequences; approximately 18% were seen once. The sequencing input was PBMCs or a T cell subset sorted from them (not recorded which). The receptors stem from an adult woman who had mild COVID-19 (a few samples of this study predate the infection). Cell type and time point are not known. The CDR3 runs from the conserved cysteine through the conserved F or W.

TRBV20-1,TRBJ1-2,CSLGTGNYGYTF
TRBV2,TRBJ1-5,CASSDSGPNQPQHF
TRBV21-1,TRBJ2-3,CASSKRCRGQDTQYF
TRBV6-2/TRBV6-3,TRBJ1-2,CASLRRTVEGYTF
TRBV12-3/TRBV12-4,TRBJ2-7,CASVLSSSPTYEQYF
TRBV6-5,TRBJ2-3,CASSYGGTSTDTQYF
TRBV6-2/TRBV6-3,TRBJ2-1,CASSYPTRGGHRLLYNEQFF
TRBV11-3,TRBJ1-2,CASSNRDGLDYGYTF
TRBV29-1,TRBJ2-1,CSVEGTSGVWGQFF
TRBV6-1,TRBJ1-3,CASSEGGYSGNTIYF
TRBV5-1,TRBJ1-1,CASSSPTGSAEAFF
TRBV7-9,TRBJ2-1,CASSLGWTSGSEEQEQFF
TRBV5-6,TRBJ1-5,CASSLALLGQMNQPQHF
TRBV20-1,TRBJ1-1,CSAGQGAVLTEAFF
TRBV7-9,TRBJ2-7,CASSLAPPDFSYEQYF
TRBV7-6,TRBJ2-3,CASSLLARDTQYF
TRBV20-1,TRBJ1-5,CSALPGQGYSNQPQHF
TRBV7-2,TRBJ1-1,CASSLASQGALTEAFF
TRBV12-3/TRBV12-4,TRBJ2-5,CASSPPLGGRETQYF
TRBV2,TRBJ1-1,CASSEAQGLNTEAFF
TRBV5-1,TRBJ1-1,CASSKSWTVNTEAFF
TRBV2,TRBJ1-2,CASNLDSNYGYTF
TRBV7-9,TRBJ1-2,CASSPPTGKYNGYTF
TRBV7-6,TRBJ1-6,CASSDRGRGVRGNSPLHF
TRBV20-1,TRBJ1-6,CSVASSYNSPLHF
TRBV14,TRBJ2-1,CASAGAPAGEQFF
TRBV12-3/TRBV12-4,TRBJ2-1,CASSPPGGPGEQFF
TRBV4-3,TRBJ2-7,CASSQEVIGGASYEQYF
TRBV6-5,TRBJ1-1,CASNLRGEAFF
TRBV7-9,TRBJ2-7,CASSSEELGEQYF
TRBV27,TRBJ2-7,CASSPVAGGIDEQYF
TRBV5-5,TRBJ2-2,CASKRDSGPLWTGELFF
TRBV24-1,TRBJ2-1,CATGAGTSGNYNEQFF
TRBV6-2/TRBV6-3,TRBJ2-5,CASSNSRTGRETQYF
TRBV6-1,TRBJ2-2,CASSLTQNTGELFF
TRBV5-3,TRBJ2-3,CARSLPPLAGPDTQYF
TRBV7-8,TRBJ1-2,CASSPGTGDYNYGYTF
TRBV20-1,TRBJ1-6,CSARLRDRGTSPLHF
TRBV4-1,TRBJ2-7,CASSLSGQATSYEQYF
TRBV29-1,TRBJ1-2,CSVEAPWDGYTF
TRBV2,TRBJ1-4,CASRWTGPNEKLFF
TRBV7-8,TRBJ2-5,CASSLAGGSPEETQYF
TRBV3-1,TRBJ2-1,CASHSGGDLYNEQFF
TRBV11-2,TRBJ1-3,CASSSKANTIYF
TRBV27,TRBJ2-7,CASSSYADGSYEQYF
TRBV7-2,TRBJ1-3,CASSLARGVSGNTIYF
TRBV10-3,TRBJ2-7,CAISESYRAYEQYF
TRBV5-1,TRBJ2-4,CASSPSRDSAAKNIQYF
TRBV5-1,TRBJ2-1,CASSAGFNEQFF
TRBV3-1,TRBJ2-2,CASSPRVLTGELFF